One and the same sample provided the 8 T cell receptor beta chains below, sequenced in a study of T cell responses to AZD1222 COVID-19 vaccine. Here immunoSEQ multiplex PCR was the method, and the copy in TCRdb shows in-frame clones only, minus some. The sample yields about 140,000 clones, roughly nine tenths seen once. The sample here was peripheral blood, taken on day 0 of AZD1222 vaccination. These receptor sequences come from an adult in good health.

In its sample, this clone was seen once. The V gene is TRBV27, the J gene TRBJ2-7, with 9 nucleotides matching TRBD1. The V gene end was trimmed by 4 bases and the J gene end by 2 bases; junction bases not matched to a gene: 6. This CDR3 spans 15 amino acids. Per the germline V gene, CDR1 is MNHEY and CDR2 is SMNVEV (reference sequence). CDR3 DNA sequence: TGTGCCAGCAGTTCTCCGGGACAGGGACCCTACGAGCAGTACTTC. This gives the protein CASSSPGQGPYEQYF.

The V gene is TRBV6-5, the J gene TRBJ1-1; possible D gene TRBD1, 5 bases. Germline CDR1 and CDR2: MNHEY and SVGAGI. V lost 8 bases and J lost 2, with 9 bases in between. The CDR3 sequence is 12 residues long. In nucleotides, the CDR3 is TGTGCCAGCCGCCGGGGCAACACTGAAGCTTTCTTT. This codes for CASRRGNTEAFF.

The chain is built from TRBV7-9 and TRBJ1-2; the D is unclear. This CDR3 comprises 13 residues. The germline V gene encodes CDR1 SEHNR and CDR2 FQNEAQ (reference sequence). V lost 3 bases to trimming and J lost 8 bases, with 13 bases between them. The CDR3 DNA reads TGTGCCAGCAGCTTGAAGGTTCCAGGCGGCTACACCTTC. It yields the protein CASSLKVPGGYTF.

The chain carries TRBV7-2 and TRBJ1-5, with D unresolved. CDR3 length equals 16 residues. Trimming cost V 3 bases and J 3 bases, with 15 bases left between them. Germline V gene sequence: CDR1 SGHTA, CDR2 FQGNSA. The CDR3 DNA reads TGTGCCAGCAGCTTCCCCGGACGGGGAGCCAATCAGCCCCAGCATTTT. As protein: CASSFPGRGANQPQHF.

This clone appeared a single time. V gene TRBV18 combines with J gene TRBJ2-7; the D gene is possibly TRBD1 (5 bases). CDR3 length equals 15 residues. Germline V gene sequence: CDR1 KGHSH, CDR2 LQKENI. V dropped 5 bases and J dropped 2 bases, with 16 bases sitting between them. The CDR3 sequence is CASSSGHRSTYEQYF. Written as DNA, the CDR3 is TGTGCCAGCTCATCAGGACATAGAAGTACCTACGAGCAGTACTTC.

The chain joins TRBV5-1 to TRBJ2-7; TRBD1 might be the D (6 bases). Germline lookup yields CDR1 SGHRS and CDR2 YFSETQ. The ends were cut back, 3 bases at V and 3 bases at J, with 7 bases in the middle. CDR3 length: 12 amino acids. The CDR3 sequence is CASSSTGYEQYF. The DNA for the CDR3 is TGCGCCAGCAGCTCGACAGGCTACGAGCAGTACTTC.

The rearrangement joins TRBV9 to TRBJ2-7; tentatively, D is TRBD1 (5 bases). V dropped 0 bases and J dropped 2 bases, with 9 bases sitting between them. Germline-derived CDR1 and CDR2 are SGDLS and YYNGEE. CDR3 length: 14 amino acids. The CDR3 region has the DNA TGTGCCAGCAGCGTAGGGAGACAGCCCTACGAGCAGTACTTC. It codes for CASSVGRQPYEQYF.

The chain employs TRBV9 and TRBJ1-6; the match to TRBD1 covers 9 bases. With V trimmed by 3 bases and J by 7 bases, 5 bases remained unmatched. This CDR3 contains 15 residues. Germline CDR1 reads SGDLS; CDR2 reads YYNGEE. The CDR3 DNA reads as TGTGCCAGCAGCGACCGACAGGGGGACAATTCACCCCTCCACTTT. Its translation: CASSDRQGDNSPLHF.